The next 25 T cell receptor beta chains were all read from a single sample in a study of low-dose radiotherapy and immunotherapy resistance in tumors. TRAV- and TRBV-specific primers primed first-strand cDNA, covering alpha and beta chains. TCR amplification used 20 PCR cycles, a constant-region primer and a V-primer adapter. TCRdb analysed the reads with MiXCR anew, one entry per CDR3 protein. The data show around 11,000 distinct CDR3 sequences, 51% seen once. The receptors shown here come from a human donor with advanced metastatic prostate, ovarian, gallbladder or colorectal cancer (not recorded which). This table probably holds off-target reads from a library built for another chain.

This clonotype came up a few times. The chain combines TRBV2 with TRBJ2-1, with TRBD1 as a possible D gene (5 bases). The V end was cut by 6 bases, the J end by 6 bases, with 12 bases between. CDR3 length equals 13 residues. Germline V gene sequence: CDR1 SNHLY, CDR2 FYNNEI. The CDR3 spells CASRYDRTNEQFF. CDR3 nucleotides: TGTGCCAGCAGATACGACAGAACCAATGAGCAGTTCTTC.

This clonotype was counted only a few times. The chain carries TRBV10-3 and TRBJ1-5; D is unresolved. Germline assignment: CDR1 ENHRY and CDR2 SYGVKD. The germline V and J ends were trimmed by 1 base and 0 bases, with 4 bases remaining between them. The CDR3 has 14 amino acids. For the CDR3, the DNA is TGTGCCATCAGTGAGTTTAATAGCAATCAGCCCCAGCATTTT. This translates into CAISEFNSNQPQHF.

This clonotype was seen more than once but under ten times. The chain has TRBV12-3 or TRBV12-4 and TRBJ1-3, with a possible D match to TRBD1 (6 bases). The V gene lost 3 bases and the J gene lost 2 bases, with 11 bases spanning the gap. The length of the CDR3 is 15 residues. CDR3 in DNA: TGTGCCAGCAGTTTTTCGACAGGTACTGGAAACACCATATATTTT. Residues: CASSFSTGTGNTIYF.

The V and J genes are TRBV28 and TRBJ2-7, with TRBD1 matching 10 bases. The CDR3 is 14 amino acids. Germline trimming cut 6 bases from V and 7 bases from J; bases unmatched to any gene: 9. The germline V gene has CDR1 MDHEN and CDR2 SYDVKM. The CDR3: CASREPGTGAEQYF. The CDR3 region has the DNA TGTGCCAGCAGAGAGCCAGGGACAGGGGCTGAGCAGTACTTC.

The rearrangement joins TRBV5-1 to TRBJ2-3; D is ambiguous. This CDR3 has 12 residues. The germline V gene has CDR1 SGHRS and CDR2 YFSETQ. V was clipped by 4 bases and J by 6 bases, with 9 bases between them. The CDR3 region is CASSPDADTQYF. The CDR3 DNA is TGCGCCAGCAGCCCGGATGCCGATACGCAGTATTTT.

This chain links TRBV30 with TRBJ1-2; TRBD1 aligns across 8 bases. The V and J ends lost 2 bases and 8 bases, in that order; junction bases with no gene match: 10. This CDR3 region has 14 residues. Germline loops: CDR1 GTSNPN, CDR2 SVGIG (reference sequence). The CDR3 DNA sequence: TGTGCCTGGAGTCGAGACAGGGGAGGAAGAGGCTACACCTTC. Residues: CAWSRDRGGRGYTF.

The gene calls are TRBV24-1 and TRBJ2-1, with 9 bases lining up with TRBD1. Per germline, CDR1 KGHDR and CDR2 SFDVKD. This CDR3 spans 16 amino acids. Trimming at V came to 5 bases and at J to 4 bases, leaving 8 bases not matched to a gene. CDR3: CATSGISGQGYNEQFF. The CDR3 DNA is TGTGCCACCAGTGGAATTTCGGGACAGGGTTACAATGAGCAGTTCTTC.

This rearrangement joins TRBV12-3 or TRBV12-4 to TRBJ2-2, with 8 bases lining up with TRBD2. This CDR3 has 16 residues. Trimming took 5 bases from V and 7 from J; bases not matched to a gene: 12. The CDR3 DNA follows: TGTGCCAGCAGTCACTTCTCCGGGGGGGCTGTCGGGGAGCTGTTTTTT. Protein sequence: CASSHFSGGAVGELFF.

This clonotype was seen a single time. The rearrangement joins TRBV5-1 to TRBJ2-1, with 7 bases aligning to TRBD1. Germline V gives CDR1 SGHRS, CDR2 YFSETQ. V lost 3 bases, J lost 9 bases, and 9 bases stayed unmatched. CDR3 length: 14 amino acids. The CDR3 DNA reads as TGCGCCAGCAGCTCAGGACAGGAAAGGGGTGAGCAGTTCTTC. Translated, it gives CASSSGQERGEQFF.

In its sample, this clonotype was seen a few times. The chain links TRBV7-2 to TRBJ2-7, with 9 bases lining up with TRBD1. Germline trimming cut 4 bases from V and 5 bases from J; bases unmatched to any gene: 6. This CDR3 region has 14 residues. Germline lookup yields CDR1 SGHTA and CDR2 FQGNSA. The CDR3 nucleotides are TGTGCCAGCAGCTCATGGGACAGGGCCAACGAGCAGTACTTC. Amino acids: CASSSWDRANEQYF. Complete variable domain (other parts from reference TRBV7-2 and TRBJ2-7): GAGVSQSPSNKVTEKGKDVELRCDPISGHTALYWYRQSLGQGLEFLIYFQGNSAPDKSGLPSDRFSAERTGGSVSTLTIQRTQQEDSAVYLCASSSWDRANEQYFGPGTRLTVT.

In this sample, this clonotype turned up once. The rearrangement links TRBV5-3 to TRBJ2-1; D perhaps matches TRBD2 (6 bases). TRBV5-3 is annotated as an ORF whose role is uncertain. The CDR3 has 15 amino acids. Trimming stripped 8 bases from V and 4 bases from J, with 19 bases between. The CDR3 loop reads CASSPPRTIYNEQFF. Here the CDR3 DNA reads TGTGCCAGCAGCCCTCCGCGGACTATTTACAATGAGCAGTTCTTC.

The chain couples TRBV12-3 or TRBV12-4 to TRBJ1-5; TRBD1 is a possible D gene (5 bases). Trimming left V 0 bases short and J 1 base short, with 7 bases between. This CDR3 is 15 amino acids long. In nucleotides, the CDR3 is TGTGCCAGCAGTTTAGCAGGGGACAGCAATCAGCCCCAGCATTTT. It specifies CASSLAGDSNQPQHF.

Only a few counts were recorded for this clonotype. The chain joins TRBV20-1 to TRBJ2-1; the match to TRBD2 covers 12 bases. CDR3 size: 19 residues. Germline V gene sequence: CDR1 DFQATT, CDR2 SNEGSKA (reference sequence). Unmatched junction bases numbered 12, after V lost 3 bases and J lost 0 bases. CDR3 in amino acids: CSARKSLAGGKSSYNEQFF. CDR3 coding DNA: TGCAGTGCTAGGAAAAGTCTAGCGGGAGGGAAGAGCTCCTACAATGAGCAGTTCTTC.

The chain employs TRBV11-2 and TRBJ1-1; 11 nucleotides align to TRBD1. The germline V gene has CDR1 SGHAT and CDR2 FQNNGV. This CDR3 is built from 17 residues. The junction had 11 bases not matched to a gene; V was cut back by 7 bases and J by 1 base. The CDR3 here is CASNDDWTGGRNTEAFF. The CDR3, as DNA: TGTGCCAGCAACGACGACTGGACAGGGGGCCGGAACACTGAAGCTTTCTTT.

This clonotype was recorded a few times. The genes are TRBV12-3 or TRBV12-4 and TRBJ2-3; D may be TRBD2 (5 bases). V was clipped by 0 bases and J by 1 base, with 8 bases between them. The CDR3 consists of 15 residues. In nucleotides, the CDR3 is TGTGCCAGCAGTTTAGCTAGTAGCGGCACAGATACGCAGTATTTT. As protein: CASSLASSGTDTQYF.

The rearrangement links TRBV5-1 to TRBJ2-6; D tentatively fits TRBD1 or TRBD2 (5 bases each). The germline V and J ends were trimmed by 2 bases and 3 bases, with 9 bases remaining between them. The CDR3 spans 15 residues. Germline loops: CDR1 SGHRS, CDR2 YFSETQ. The CDR3 bases are TGCGCCAGCAGCTTCGGGACCTATGGGGCCAACGTCCTGACTTTC. This codes for CASSFGTYGANVLTF.

This sequence joins TRBV5-1 and TRBJ2-7; TRBD1 matches at 7 bases. J lost 5 bases, V lost 2 bases, and 7 bases had no gene match. Germline-derived CDR1 and CDR2 are SGHRS and YFSETQ. CDR3 length equals 14 residues. The CDR3 reads CASSFGKGADEQYF. DNA of the CDR3: TGCGCCAGCAGCTTTGGCAAGGGGGCCGACGAGCAGTACTTC.

In nucleotides, the CDR3 is TGTGCCAGCAGAGCGTGGGACGGCGAGCAGTACTTC. It specifies CASRAWDGEQYF. This rearrangement joins TRBV5-4 to TRBJ2-7; possibly TRBD1 or TRBD2 for D (5 bases each). Germline V gene sequence: CDR1 SGHNT, CDR2 YYREEE (reference sequence). This CDR3 spans 12 amino acids. The germline V and J ends were trimmed by 5 bases and 6 bases, with 12 bases remaining between them.

The table lists this clonotype with a count of one. Sequence at one end of the junction differs from germline and may be a read error. The chain has TRBV28 and TRBJ1-5, with 12 bases identical to TRBD1. CDR1 is MDHEN, CDR2 SYDVKM, per germline. This CDR3 has 19 amino acids. The chain's CDR3 is CASSRPGQGARGSYQPQDF. As DNA, the CDR3 is TGTGCCAGCAGTCGACCGGGACAGGGGGCTAGGGGGTCGTATCAGCCCCAGGATTTT.

The chain carries TRBV20-1 and TRBJ2-7, with 11 nucleotides matching TRBD2. The V and J ends lost 6 bases and 2 bases, in that order; junction bases with no gene match: 6. Germline CDR1 is DFQATT and CDR2 is SNEGSKA (reference sequence). This CDR3 region has 14 residues. The CDR3 is CSARGLAETYEQYF. The CDR3 region has the DNA TGCAGTGCCAGGGGACTAGCGGAGACCTACGAGCAGTACTTC.

This chain links TRBV12-3 or TRBV12-4 with TRBJ1-2; 7 nucleotides align to TRBD1. Trimming at V came to 7 bases and at J to 7 bases, leaving 12 bases not matched to a gene. The CDR3 is 14 residues long. The DNA of the CDR3 is TGTGCCAGCACCGCCAACAGGGGATTCTCTGGCTACACCTTC. This gives the protein CASTANRGFSGYTF.

The V gene is TRBV5-1, the J gene TRBJ2-2; D is undetermined. This CDR3 contains 14 residues. Germline V lookup: CDR1 SGHRS, CDR2 YFSETQ. Deletions cut 0 bases from V and 1 base from J, with 4 bases between. The CDR3: CASSLVQNTGELFF. The DNA for the CDR3 is TGCGCCAGCAGCTTGGTACAGAACACCGGGGAGCTGTTTTTT.

Only a few counts were recorded for this clonotype. The chain employs TRBV5-4 and TRBJ2-2, with a tentative D call TRBD1 (6 bases). CDR1 and CDR2 from the germline V gene are SGHNT and YYREEE (reference sequence). This CDR3 has 13 amino acids. V shed 4 bases and J shed 6 bases, with 10 bases lying between them. CDR3 sequence reads: CASSVDSAGELFF. DNA for the CDR3: TGTGCCAGCAGCGTGGACAGCGCCGGGGAGCTGTTTTTT.

This clonotype was detected a few times. The chain combines TRBV5-5 with TRBJ1-6; D ambiguous. Deletions cut 1 base from V and 8 bases from J, with 7 bases between. Germline CDR1 and CDR2: SGHKS and YYEKEE (reference sequence). This CDR3 contains 13 residues. CDR3 in DNA: TGTGCCAGCAGCTTGATCTGGGATTCACCCCTCCACTTT. Translation gives CASSLIWDSPLHF.

The chain has TRBV29-1 and TRBJ2-3, with D maybe TRBD2 (5 bases). Germline assignment: CDR1 SQVTM and CDR2 ANQGSEA. This CDR3 contains 15 residues. Trimming took 7 bases from V and 0 from J, leaving 17 bases between them. The CDR3 sequence: CSASGRATSTDTQYF. DNA for the CDR3: TGCAGCGCCAGCGGACGGGCGACTAGCACAGATACGCAGTATTTT.